These 18 T cell receptor beta chains came from one sample sequenced in a study of shared clonotypes between healthy human individuals. Clones were read by immunoSEQ multiplex PCR, and TCRdb kept only the in-frame ones, dropping some. The sample records fewer than 600,000 clones, roughly three quarters being singletons. The sequenced sample consisted of PBMCs. The receptors shown here come from a middle-aged woman in good health. Some clones in this sample may be carry-over from other donors' samples.

V gene TRBV10-1 combines with J gene TRBJ2-2; possibly TRBD2 for D (6 bases). CDR1 and CDR2 from the germline V gene are WNHNN and SYGVQD (reference sequence). V was cut by 4 bases and J by 5 bases, with 11 bases left in between. CDR3 size: 14 residues. CDR3 nucleotides: TGCGCCAGCAGTGGGCTAGGGAGGACCGGGGAGCTGTTTTTT. Its translation: CASSGLGRTGELFF.

V and J are TRBV6-1 and TRBJ2-7; a weak D match, TRBD2 (5 bases). Deletions cut 1 base from V and 3 bases from J, with 10 bases between. Looked up from germline, CDR1 is MNHNS and CDR2 is SASEGT. The CDR3 runs 14 residues. CDR3 nucleotides: TGTGCCAGCAGTGAAGGGAGGATCGACTACGAGCAGTACTTC. It specifies CASSEGRIDYEQYF.

This CDR3 reads CASSLNGGGNADTQYF. DNA for the CDR3: TGTGCCAGCAGCTTAAACGGTGGCGGGAACGCAGATACGCAGTATTTT. This chain links TRBV7-3 with TRBJ2-3, with D perhaps TRBD2 (6 bases). V was trimmed by 1 base and J by 4 bases, leaving 15 bases between them. The CDR3 covers 16 residues. Germline V CDR1 and CDR2: SGHTA, FQGTGA.

This clone was counted a single time. V is TRBV28 and J is TRBJ2-7; weak D call: TRBD2 (6 bases). The germline CDR1 and CDR2 sequences are MDHEN and SYDVKM. The germline V and J ends were trimmed by 4 bases and 0 bases, with 16 bases remaining between them. This CDR3 region has 16 residues. The CDR3, as DNA: TGTGCCAGCAGTTCCTTGGGCCGGGGGAACTCCTACGAGCAGTACTTC. It translates to CASSSLGRGNSYEQYF.

The rearrangement joins TRBV9 to TRBJ2-2; TRBD2 agrees at 8 bases. The CDR3 is 17 amino acids. The V gene end was trimmed by 4 bases and the J gene end by 1 base; junction bases not matched to a gene: 9. Per germline, CDR1 SGDLS and CDR2 YYNGEE. The CDR3 DNA follows: TGTGCCAGCAGCCCAGGGGTGAGCGGGGGGAACACCGGGGAGCTGTTTTTT. Amino acids: CASSPGVSGGNTGELFF.

This chain connects TRBV5-1 to TRBJ2-1; 7 nucleotides line up with TRBD1. In germline, CDR1 is SGHRS, CDR2 YFSETQ. The CDR3 is made up of 15 amino acids. Losses at the gene ends were 2 bases for V and 0 bases for J; bases not matched to a gene: 2. CDR3 sequence: CASSFGTDSYNEQFF. The DNA for the CDR3 is TGCGCCAGCAGCTTTGGGACAGACTCCTACAATGAGCAGTTCTTC.

The chain links TRBV5-1 to TRBJ2-1; 9 nucleotides agree with TRBD2. The CDR3 consists of 16 residues. The V gene's germline CDR1 is SGHRS and CDR2 YFSETQ. The junction had 9 bases not matched to a gene; V was cut back by 0 bases and J by 8 bases. This CDR3 is CASSLGILAGRDEQFF. CDR3 coding DNA: TGCGCCAGCAGCTTGGGAATCCTAGCGGGACGGGATGAGCAGTTCTTC.

The V gene is TRBV7-9, the J gene TRBJ2-2; 7 nucleotides align to TRBD1. Germline CDR1 reads SEHNR; CDR2 reads FQNEAQ (reference sequence). The CDR3 sequence is 18 residues long. V lost 5 bases, J lost 1 base, and 13 bases stayed unmatched. The chain's CDR3 is CASSGDSQPILNTGELFF. CDR3 DNA sequence: TGTGCCAGCAGCGGGGACAGCCAGCCTATTCTGAACACCGGGGAGCTGTTTTTT.

Notes on this clone: At one end the junction does not follow the germline gene, possibly because of a read error. The genes are TRBV10-2 and TRBJ2-1, with 13 bases identical to TRBD2. CDR1 is WSHSY and CDR2 is SAAADI in the germline V gene. This CDR3 contains 15 residues. CDR3 sequence reads: CVSRLAGGSYNEQFF. The CDR3 coding sequence is TGCGTCAGCAGACTAGCGGGAGGCTCCTACAATGAGCAGTTCTTC.

The genes are TRBV5-6 and TRBJ2-7; 15 bases line up with TRBD2. The CDR3 runs to 19 residues. Germline V gene sequence: CDR1 SGHDT, CDR2 YYEEEE. The V segment lost 3 bases and the J segment 5 bases; nucleotides outside the gene matches: 15. The CDR3 region is CASSSHTGTSGRSNDEQYF. DNA for the CDR3: TGTGCCAGCAGCTCACATACCGGGACTAGCGGGAGGTCTAACGACGAGCAGTACTTC. Full variable domain (remainder filled in from reference TRBV5-6 and TRBJ2-7): DAGVTQSPTHLIKTRGQQVTLRCSPKSGHDTVSWYQQALGQGPQFIFQYYEEEERQRGNFPDRFSGHQFPNYSSELNVNALLLGDSALYLCASSSHTGTSGRSNDEQYFGPGTRLTVT.

Only a few counts were recorded for this clone. J is TRBJ1-2 and V is TRBV11-2; 7 nucleotides line up with TRBD1. This CDR3 contains 14 residues. Germline CDR1 is SGHAT and CDR2 is FQNNGV. Unmatched junction bases numbered 11, after V lost 5 bases and J lost 8 bases. The CDR3 region is CASSPRTGVGGYTF. CDR3 bases: TGTGCCAGCAGCCCTCGGACAGGCGTGGGCGGCTACACCTTC.

This clone was picked up one time. The rearrangement uses TRBV29-1 and TRBJ1-1; 10 bases line up with TRBD1. V lost 6 bases and J lost 6; bases outside the gene matches: 1. This CDR3 comprises 11 residues. In germline, CDR1 is SQVTM, CDR2 ANQGSEA. CDR3 protein: CSVDRGAEAFF. Written as DNA, the CDR3 is TGCAGCGTGGACAGGGGGGCTGAAGCTTTCTTT. Filled out from reference TRBV29-1 and TRBJ1-1, the complete variable domain reads SAVISQKPSRDICQRGTSLTIQCQVDSQVTMMFWYRQQPGQSLTLIATANQGSEATYESGFVIDKFPISRPNLTFSTLTVSNMSPEDSSIYLCSVDRGAEAFFGQGTRLTVV.

As for this clone: Other DNA sequences in the same sample also yield this CDR3. This chain links TRBV2 with TRBJ2-7; D call uncertain. Germline assignment: CDR1 SNHLY and CDR2 FYNNEI. Trimming stripped 3 bases from V and 2 bases from J, with 2 bases between. The CDR3 loop spans 11 amino acids. The CDR3 bases are TGTGCCAGCAGTGAGACCTACGAGCAGTACTTC. Translation: CASSETYEQYF.

The V call is TRBV6-5, the J call TRBJ2-2; TRBD2 agrees at 7 bases. Unmatched junction bases numbered 1, after V lost 6 bases and J lost 6 bases. The germline CDR1 and CDR2 sequences are MNHEY and SVGAGI. The CDR3 spans 12 residues. The CDR3 reads CASRRGAGELFF. The CDR3 nucleotides are TGTGCCAGCAGACGGGGGGCCGGGGAGCTGTTTTTT.

The chain uses TRBV7-9 and TRBJ1-1, with TRBD1 matching over 8 bases. V trimming: 1 base; J trimming: 3 bases; junction bases outside the gene matches: 4. The CDR3 sequence is 15 residues long. CDR1 and CDR2 from the germline V gene are SEHNR and FQNEAQ (reference sequence). This CDR3 is CASSLDQGAYTEAFF. The CDR3 DNA reads TGTGCCAGCAGCTTAGATCAGGGGGCTTACACTGAAGCTTTCTTT.

The chain links TRBV7-2 to TRBJ2-1, with unresolved D. The CDR3 runs 13 residues. Trimming removed 2 bases from V and 7 bases from J, with 9 bases in between. Per the germline V gene, CDR1 is SGHTA and CDR2 is FQGNSA. The CDR3 loop reads CASSLNLANEQFF. DNA for the CDR3: TGTGCCAGCAGCTTAAACTTAGCAAATGAGCAGTTCTTC.

A few counts support this clone. The chain couples TRBV18 to TRBJ2-2; 9 bases agree with TRBD2. The V segment lost 1 base and the J segment 5 bases; nucleotides outside the gene matches: 2. The CDR3 has 15 amino acids. Germline V lookup: CDR1 KGHSH, CDR2 LQKENI. CDR3 sequence: CASSPLLAGTGELFF. DNA of the CDR3: TGTGCCAGCTCACCACTGCTAGCGGGGACCGGGGAGCTGTTTTTT.

The rearrangement uses TRBV19 and TRBJ1-1; possibly TRBD1 for D (6 bases). Trimming pared 9 bases from V and 4 bases from J, leaving 21 bases between. CDR1 is LNHDA, CDR2 SQIVND, per germline (reference sequence). CDR3 length: 15 residues. The CDR3 protein is CASSDRGRGPTEAFF. In DNA form, the CDR3 reads TGTGCCAGCTCCGACCGGGGACGGGGGCCCACTGAAGCTTTCTTT.